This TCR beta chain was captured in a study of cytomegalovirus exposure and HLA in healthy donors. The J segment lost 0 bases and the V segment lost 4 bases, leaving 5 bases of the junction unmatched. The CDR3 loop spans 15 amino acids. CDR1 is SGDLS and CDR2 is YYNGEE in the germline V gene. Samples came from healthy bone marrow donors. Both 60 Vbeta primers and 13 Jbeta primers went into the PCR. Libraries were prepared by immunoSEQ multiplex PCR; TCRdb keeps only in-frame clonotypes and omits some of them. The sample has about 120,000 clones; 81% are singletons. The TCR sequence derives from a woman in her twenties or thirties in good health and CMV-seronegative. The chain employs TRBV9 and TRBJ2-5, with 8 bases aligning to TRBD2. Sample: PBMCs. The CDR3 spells CASSPHSGNQETQYF. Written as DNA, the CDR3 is TGTGCCAGCAGCCCACATAGCGGGAACCAAGAGACCCAGTACTTC.